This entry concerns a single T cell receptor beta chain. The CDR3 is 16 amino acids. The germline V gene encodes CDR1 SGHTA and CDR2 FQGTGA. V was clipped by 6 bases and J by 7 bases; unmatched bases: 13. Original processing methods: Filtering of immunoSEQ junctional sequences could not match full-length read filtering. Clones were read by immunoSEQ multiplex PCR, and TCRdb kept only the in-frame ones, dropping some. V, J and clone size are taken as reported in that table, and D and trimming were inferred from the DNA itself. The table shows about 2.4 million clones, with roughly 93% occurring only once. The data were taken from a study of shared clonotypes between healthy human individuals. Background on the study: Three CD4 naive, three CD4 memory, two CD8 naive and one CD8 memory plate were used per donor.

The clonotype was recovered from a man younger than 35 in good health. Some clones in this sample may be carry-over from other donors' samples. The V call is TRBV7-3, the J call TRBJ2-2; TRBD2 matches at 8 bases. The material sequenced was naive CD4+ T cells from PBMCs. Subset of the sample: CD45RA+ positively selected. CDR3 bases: TGTGCCAGCAGACGAACTAGCGGCCCTTCGGGCGGGGAGCTGTTTTTT. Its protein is CASRRTSGPSGGELFF.